These T cell receptor beta chains were read from a single sample in a study of shared clonotypes between healthy human individuals. Profiled with immunoSEQ multiplex PCR; TCRdb holds only in-frame clones, not every one. The sample contains about 750,000 clones, approximately 92% of which appear only once. Sequenced sample: naive CD8+ T cells sorted from blood. Receptors originate from a man between 25 and 39 years old in good health. The CDR3 runs from the conserved cysteine through the conserved F or W. Each record gives: V gene, D gene, clone size, J gene, CDR3 protein, CDR3 DNA. A D gene is named only where the DNA matches it firmly. Clone size, where shown, is once, few, many, or a class for clones that have expanded.

TRBV28	NA	NA	TRBJ2-7	CASLPGAGEQYF	TGTGCCAGCCTCCCCGGTGCGGGGGAGCAGTACTTC
TRBV5-4	NA	NA	TRBJ1-2	CASNTNGQNYGYTF	TGTGCCAGCAACACAAATGGACAGAACTATGGCTACACCTTC
TRBV6-5	NA	NA	TRBJ2-7	CASSYGAGENF	TGTGCCAGCAGTTACGGGGCAGGTGAGAACTTC
TRBV27	NA	once	TRBJ2-3	CASSRSPPDTQYF	TGTGCCAGCAGTAGAAGTCCTCCGGATACGCAGTATTTT
TRBV7-9	TRBD1	NA	TRBJ2-7	CASLLSDRGNLPSSYEQYF	TGTGCCAGCCTACTCTCCGACAGGGGGAACCTCCCAAGCTCCTACGAGCAGTACTTC
TRBV9	TRBD1	NA	TRBJ2-7	CASSSGQSSYEQYF	TGTGCCAGCAGCTCGGGACAGAGCTCCTACGAGCAGTACTTC
TRBV7-6	NA	NA	TRBJ2-3	CASSRGHTDTQYF	TGTGCCAGCAGCCGCGGACACACAGATACGCAGTATTTT
TRBV4-3	TRBD1	NA	TRBJ2-7	CASSQGADRGYEQYF	TGCGCCAGCAGCCAAGGGGCGGACAGGGGCTACGAGCAGTACTTC
TRBV28	TRBD1	once	TRBJ2-7	CASSFTGTGNEQYF	TGTGCCAGCAGTTTTACCGGGACAGGGAACGAGCAGTACTTC
TRBV4-1	TRBD1	NA	TRBJ2-7	CASSRIGGTGGYEQYF	TGCGCCAGCAGCCGAATAGGCGGGACAGGGGGGTACGAGCAGTACTTC
TRBV7-7	NA	NA	TRBJ2-1	CASSLGDLSYNEQFF	TGTGCCAGCAGCTTAGGTGATCTCTCCTACAATGAGCAGTTCTTC
TRBV4-3	TRBD1	NA	TRBJ2-1	CASSPFGTGSYNEQFF	TGCGCCAGCAGCCCGTTTGGGACAGGGTCCTACAATGAGCAGTTCTTC
TRBV28	NA	once	TRBJ2-5	CASSLLGAQETQYF	TGTGCCAGCAGTTTACTGGGGGCGCAAGAGACCCAGTACTTC
TRBV29-1	NA	NA	TRBJ2-5	CSVEDPSVGGETQYF	TGCAGCGTTGAAGATCCCAGCGTGGGTGGAGAGACCCAGTACTTC
TRBV2	NA	NA	TRBJ1-2	CASSGRLSYGYTF	TGTGCCAGCAGTGGACGTCTCAGCTATGGCTACACCTTC
TRBV7-3	NA	NA	TRBJ2-1	CASSSRLAGYNEQFF	TGTGCCAGCAGCTCGCGGCTAGCTGGCTACAATGAGCAGTTCTTC
TRBV5-5	TRBD2	NA	TRBJ2-7	CASSPRGGSYEQYF	TGTGCCAGCAGCCCCCGCGGGGGTTCCTACGAGCAGTACTTC
TRBV7-6	TRBD2	NA	TRBJ2-1	CASSSTSGSYNEQFF	TGTGCCAGCAGCTCGACTAGCGGGTCCTACAATGAGCAGTTCTTC
TRBV5-5	TRBD1	NA	TRBJ2-7	CASSLASDRVYEQYF	TGTGCCAGCAGCTTGGCGTCTGACAGGGTTTACGAGCAGTACTTC
TRBV5-1	NA	NA	TRBJ1-2	CASSFRSPHGYGYTF	TGCGCCAGCAGCTTTCGTAGCCCTCACGGCTATGGCTACACCTTC
TRBV25-1	TRBD1	NA	TRBJ1-5	CASSGTGGRDQPQHF	TGTGCCAGCAGTGGTACAGGGGGCCGAGATCAGCCCCAGCATTTT
TRBV7-8	NA	NA	TRBJ2-3	CASSLAAGPSTDTQYF	TGTGCCAGCAGCTTAGCCGCGGGACCTAGCACAGATACGCAGTATTTT
TRBV5-8	NA	NA	TRBJ1-5	CASSSTVLNQPQHF	TGTGCCAGCAGCTCGACAGTTCTCAATCAGCCCCAGCATTTT
TRBV6-5	NA	NA	TRBJ2-4	CASSWGRGLGKNIQYF	TGTGCCAGCAGTTGGGGACGCGGGTTAGGCAAAAACATTCAGTACTTC
TRBV19	TRBD1	NA	TRBJ1-4	CASSHPRTGSNEKLFF	TGTGCCAGTAGCCACCCCAGGACAGGGTCTAATGAAAAACTGTTTTTT
TRBV2	NA	NA	TRBJ1-3	CASSGRTTGNTIYF	TGTGCCAGCAGTGGTAGGACCACCGGAAACACCATATATTTT
TRBV29-1	TRBD2	NA	TRBJ2-1	CSASAPPLAGWSYNEQFF	TGCAGCGCCAGCGCCCCCCCTTTAGCGGGGTGGTCCTACAATGAGCAGTTCTTC
TRBV7-8	NA	NA	TRBJ2-7	CASSFFIPGQDYEQYF	TGTGCCAGCAGCTTCTTTATCCCGGGCCAAGACTACGAGCAGTACTTC
TRBV5-1	TRBD2	NA	TRBJ2-7	CASSFGAPGLAGSYEQYF	TGCGCCAGCAGCTTTGGGGCCCCTGGGCTAGCGGGCTCCTACGAGCAGTACTTC
TRBV27	NA	NA	TRBJ2-5	CASSLYRGLETQYF	TGTGCCAGCAGTTTATATAGAGGGTTGGAGACCCAGTACTTC
TRBV9	TRBD1	once	TRBJ2-4	CASSPRTGVGLDIQYF	TGTGCCAGCAGCCCTAGGACAGGGGTAGGGTTAGACATTCAGTACTTC
TRBV19	TRBD2	NA	TRBJ2-1	CASSRPSVAGIRYNEQFF	TGTGCCAGTAGCCGACCGTCGGTAGCGGGAATAAGGTACAATGAGCAGTTCTTC
TRBV2	TRBD1	NA	TRBJ1-2	CASSEGQGGLYGYTF	TGTGCCAGCAGCGAAGGACAGGGTGGACTCTATGGCTACACCTTC
TRBV27	TRBD2	NA	TRBJ2-1	CASTGLAASNEQFF	TGTGCCAGCACGGGACTAGCGGCTTCCAATGAGCAGTTCTTC
TRBV4-1	TRBD1	NA	TRBJ1-2	CASSSMDRGGGYTF	TGCGCCAGCAGCTCAATGGACAGGGGGGGTGGCTACACCTTC
TRBV19	NA	NA	TRBJ2-1	CASSIGGVEQFF	TGTGCCAGTAGTATTGGTGGAGTAGAGCAGTTCTTC
TRBV9	NA	NA	TRBJ2-1	CASSVGLSGTYNEQFF	TGTGCCAGCAGCGTAGGCCTGAGCGGAACCTACAATGAGCAGTTCTTC
TRBV19	NA	NA	TRBJ2-7	CASSPRTESYEQYF	TGTGCCAGTAGTCCAAGGACAGAGTCATACGAGCAGTACTTC
TRBV7-6	TRBD2	NA	TRBJ2-1	CASSLGMGAGGEQFF	TGTGCCAGCAGCTTAGGTATGGGAGCGGGGGGTGAGCAGTTCTTC
TRBV30	TRBD1	NA	TRBJ1-1	CAWYGTGVTEAFF	TGTGCCTGGTACGGGACAGGGGTCACTGAAGCTTTCTTT
TRBV2	NA	NA	TRBJ2-7	CASSEQYF	TGTGCCAGCAGTGAGCAGTACTTC
TRBV27	TRBD1	NA	TRBJ2-7	CASRKQGGPLYEQYF	TGTGCCAGCAGAAAACAGGGGGGACCCCTCTACGAGCAGTACTTC